A selection of T cell receptor beta chains follows, all from one sample in a study of T cell repertoires in cytomegalovirus infection. TCRdb re-called the reads through MiXCR, storing one row per CDR3 protein. The data contain a few hundred thousand distinct CDR3 sequences, about 26% of them singletons. Sample: PBMCs. The receptors originated from a human donor in good health (CMV status not recorded). Some clones in this sample may be carry-over from other donors' samples. The CDR3 runs from the conserved cysteine through the conserved F or W. Fields, in order: V gene, D gene, clone size, J gene, CDR3 DNA, CDR3 protein. The D gene is left open where the match is weak. Expanded clones get a size class; other rows say once, few or many, or leave the size out.

>TRBV10-3|.|few|TRBJ1-1
TGTGCCATCAGTGATGACGGGATGAACACTGAAGCTTTCTTT
CAISDDGMNTEAFF
>TRBV7-2|TRBD1|many|TRBJ1-2
TGTGCCAGCAGCCCCATGGGGACAGGGCCGGAATACACCTTC
CASSPMGTGPEYTF
>TRBV2|TRBD1|few|TRBJ1-4
TGTGCCAGCAGGAACAGGGGGCAAAGTACTAATGAAAAACTGTTTTTT
CASRNRGQSTNEKLFF
>TRBV4-3|.|few|TRBJ1-2
TGCGCCAGCAGACCTCCCAGCTTCGACTATGGCTACACCTTC
CASRPPSFDYGYTF
>TRBV6-2/TRBV6-3|.|.|TRBJ1-1
TGTGCCAGCAGCTCACCAAGAGACACTGAAGCTTTCTTT
CASSSPRDTEAFF
>TRBV7-6|.|.|TRBJ1-1
TGTGCCAGCAGCTTCTCGGGGGGGCGGGGAACTGAAGCTTTCTTT
CASSFSGGRGTEAFF
>TRBV7-9|.|few|TRBJ2-7
TGTGCCAGCACCCAGGGTAGTCCCGAGCAGTACTTC
CASTQGSPEQYF
>TRBV12-3/TRBV12-4|.|.|TRBJ1-5
TGTGCCAGCAGGCGGACAGAGAATCAGCCCCAGCATTTT
CASRRTENQPQHF
>TRBV12-3/TRBV12-4|TRBD1|.|TRBJ2-5
TGTGCCAGCAGTCCCCCGGGACAGGCCTCCGCGGCCCAGTACTTC
CASSPPGQASAAQYF
>TRBV6-2/TRBV6-3|TRBD2|.|TRBJ2-1
TGTGCCAGCAGTACCCCTGGGTGGGCGGGAGGCTACTACAATGAGCAGTTCTTC
CASSTPGWAGGYYNEQFF
>TRBV18|TRBD2|.|TRBJ2-3
TGTGCCAGCTCAACGACTAGCGACACAGATACGCAGTATTTT
CASSTTSDTDTQYF
>TRBV7-2|TRBD1|many|TRBJ2-5
TGTGCCAGCAGGAAGAGACAGGGGTCTTGGGAGACCCAGTACTTC
CASRKRQGSWETQYF
>TRBV19|.|.|TRBJ1-1
TGTGCCAGTAGTATCGGCAGGGGATCGGAGAACACTGAAGCTTTCTTT
CASSIGRGSENTEAFF
>TRBV20-1|TRBD2|few|TRBJ2-3
TGCAGTGCCCCACTAGCGGGAGCCACAGATACGCAGTATTTT
CSAPLAGATDTQYF
>TRBV7-2|.|.|TRBJ1-1
TGTGCCAGCAGCTTAGGGCGTAGTTACAACACTGAAGCTTTCTTT
CASSLGRSYNTEAFF
>TRBV12-3/TRBV12-4|.|few|TRBJ1-5
TGTGCCAGCAGTTTAGTTCTAGACAGACGCAATCAGCCCCAGCATTTT
CASSLVLDRRNQPQHF
>TRBV5-1|.|.|TRBJ2-6
TGCGCCAGCAGCTCCCGTCCCTCTGGGGCCAACGTCCTGACTTTC
CASSSRPSGANVLTF
>TRBV29-1|TRBD1|.|TRBJ2-3
TGCAGCGTTGCCCAATGGGACAGCCAATTCACAGATACGCAGTATTTT
CSVAQWDSQFTDTQYF
>TRBV5-6|.|.|TRBJ2-2
TGTGCCAGCACCCAGGCCCCTGCTGGTAAGAGGAACACCGGGGAGCTGTTTTTT
CASTQAPAGKRNTGELFF
>TRBV6-2/TRBV6-3|.|few|TRBJ1-2
TGTGCCAGCACCTCCTCGGGCAGGGATCATGGCTACACCTTC
CASTSSGRDHGYTF
>TRBV4-3|.|few|TRBJ1-5
TGCGCCAGCAGCCAAGGGGTAGGGAAAAATCAGCCCCAGCATTTT
CASSQGVGKNQPQHF
>TRBV4-3|.|.|TRBJ2-2
TGCGCCAGCAGCCAAGACCCGGGAAACACCGGGGAGCTGTTTTTT
CASSQDPGNTGELFF
>TRBV28|.|few|TRBJ1-2
TGTGCCAGCAGTTTATCGTGGGGGGACTATGGCTACACCTTC
CASSLSWGDYGYTF
>TRBV12-3/TRBV12-4|TRBD1|few|TRBJ2-5
TGTGCCAGCCTTGCGCCGGGACAGGGGGCCCGGGGGACCCAGTACTTC
CASLAPGQGARGTQYF
>TRBV2|TRBD1|few|TRBJ1-5
TGTGCCAGTACGACAGGGCCATATAGCAATCAGCCCCAGCATTTT
CASTTGPYSNQPQHF
>TRBV28|TRBD1|many|TRBJ1-2
TGTGCCAGCAGCCAAGGACAGGGAGGGGGCTACACCTTC
CASSQGQGGGYTF
>TRBV7-2|TRBD2|.|TRBJ2-2
TGTGCCAGCAGCAAACGGACTAGCTCTTTTACCGGGGAGCTGTTTTTT
CASSKRTSSFTGELFF
>TRBV11-3|.|few|TRBJ2-3
TGTGCCAGCAGCCCCGGGACGCCGACCACAGATACGCAGTATTTT
CASSPGTPTTDTQYF
>TRBV24-1|.|.|TRBJ2-3
TGTGCCACCAGTGGGACCATCCGTCCAGATACGCAGTATTTT
CATSGTIRPDTQYF
>TRBV12-3/TRBV12-4|.|.|TRBJ2-1
TGTGCCAGCAGTTTAAGTCCACCAACTGACAATGAGCAGTTCTTC
CASSLSPPTDNEQFF
>TRBV12-3/TRBV12-4|.|many|TRBJ2-3
TGTGCCAGCATCCAAACGCCTCCCCATACACGAGCAGATACGCAGTATTTT
CASIQTPPHTRADTQYF
>TRBV19|.|.|TRBJ1-1
TGTGCCAGTAAGGAGAACGGGGACACTGAAGCTTTCTTT
CASKENGDTEAFF
>TRBV7-8|.|many|TRBJ2-3
TGTGCCAGCAGCTTCGTAGAGGATAGCGCTCTGGGAGATACGCAGTATTTT
CASSFVEDSALGDTQYF
>TRBV12-3/TRBV12-4|.|.|TRBJ1-2
TGTGCCAGCAGTCTCCTAGGGTTAGACTATGGCTACACCTTC
CASSLLGLDYGYTF
>TRBV19|TRBD1|.|TRBJ1-3
TGTGCCAGTAGCATGGGACAGGGGGCAGGAAACACCATATATTTT
CASSMGQGAGNTIYF
>TRBV10-3|TRBD1|.|TRBJ2-5
TGTGCCATCAGTGGAAGGCCAGGGGGAATGTGGGAGACCCAGTACTTC
CAISGRPGGMWETQYF
>TRBV29-1|TRBD1|few|TRBJ1-2
TGCAGCGTCGATACAGGGGGCGCAGGGTATGGCTACACCTTC
CSVDTGGAGYGYTF
>TRBV20-1|TRBD2|few|TRBJ2-7
TGCAGTGCCGACATAGCGGGAGGAACCTACGAGCAGTACTTC
CSADIAGGTYEQYF
>TRBV7-2|.|many|TRBJ1-2
TGTGCCAGCAGCTCCGGCGTAGGGATTGCTGGCTACACCTTC
CASSSGVGIAGYTF
>TRBV18|.|once|TRBJ1-1
TGTGCCAGCTCACATGGAAGGGTTCTGGAGAACACTGAAGCTTTCTTT
CASSHGRVLENTEAFF
>TRBV4-3|TRBD1|.|TRBJ1-1
TGCGCCAGCAGGAGGGGGCAGGCTGAAGCTTTCTTT
CASRRGQAEAFF
>TRBV15|.|.|TRBJ1-5
TGTGCCACCAGCAGAGATCTGGACCGGCCCCAGCATTTT
CATSRDLDRPQHF
>TRBV6-5|TRBD1|.|TRBJ1-4
TGTGCCAGCAGGACGGCAGGGGGGGAAAAACTGTTTTTT
CASRTAGGEKLFF
>TRBV11-1|.|few|TRBJ1-1
TGTGCCAGCCGGAGGGTGAACACTGAAGCTTTCTTT
CASRRVNTEAFF
>TRBV24-1|TRBD2|.|TRBJ2-1
TGTGCCACCAGCCCGGGACTAGCGGGAGGATATGAGCAGTTCTTC
CATSPGLAGGYEQFF
>TRBV7-2|.|many|TRBJ1-2
TGTGCCAGCAGCTTTATTCCGGTTCTCTTCTTAGGTGGCTACACCTTC
CASSFIPVLFLGGYTF
>TRBV4-1|.|.|TRBJ1-4
TGCGCCAGCAGCCAGGAGGAGGCATTTCCGGCATCGGATGAAAAACTGTTTTTT
CASSQEEAFPASDEKLFF
>TRBV28|TRBD2|many|TRBJ2-7
TGTGCCAGCAAACGCCCCGGGGCTAGCGGGAGAAGCGAGCAGTACTTC
CASKRPGASGRSEQYF
>TRBV7-2|.|many|TRBJ1-3
TGTGCCAGCAGCTTACAAGGGGCTGGAAACACCATATATTTT
CASSLQGAGNTIYF
>TRBV20-1|TRBD2|.|TRBJ2-1
TGCAGTGCTAGAGATGTAGCGGGAGCGGGTTACAATGAGCAGTTCTTC
CSARDVAGAGYNEQFF
>TRBV20-1|TRBD2|many|TRBJ2-1
TGCAGTGCTAGAGATATACAGCGGGAGGGGTACAATGAGCAGTTCTTC
CSARDIQREGYNEQFF
>TRBV3-1|.|.|TRBJ2-7
TGTGCCAGCAGCCGAGAGACGAACGAGCAGTACTTC
CASSRETNEQYF
>TRBV7-6|TRBD1|.|TRBJ2-1
TGTGCCAGCAGCTTAGAGGGGACAGGGGGCAATGAGCAGTTCTTC
CASSLEGTGGNEQFF
>TRBV18|.|.|TRBJ2-7
TGTGCCAGCTCACCACCCATCAGGGTCCCTAGGGGCGAGCAGTACTTC
CASSPPIRVPRGEQYF
>TRBV20-1|TRBD2|few|TRBJ2-1
TGCAGTGCTAGAAGTACTGGACTAGCGGGACGGAATGAGCAGTTCTTC
CSARSTGLAGRNEQFF
>TRBV4-1|.|.|TRBJ2-7
TGCGCCAGCAGCCCCCCGATCGGGAAGACCTACGAGCAGTACTTC
CASSPPIGKTYEQYF
>TRBV7-2|.|few|TRBJ2-1
TGTGCCAGCAGCTTAGTGTTCGGGACCATTACGGATGAGCAGTTCTTC
CASSLVFGTITDEQFF